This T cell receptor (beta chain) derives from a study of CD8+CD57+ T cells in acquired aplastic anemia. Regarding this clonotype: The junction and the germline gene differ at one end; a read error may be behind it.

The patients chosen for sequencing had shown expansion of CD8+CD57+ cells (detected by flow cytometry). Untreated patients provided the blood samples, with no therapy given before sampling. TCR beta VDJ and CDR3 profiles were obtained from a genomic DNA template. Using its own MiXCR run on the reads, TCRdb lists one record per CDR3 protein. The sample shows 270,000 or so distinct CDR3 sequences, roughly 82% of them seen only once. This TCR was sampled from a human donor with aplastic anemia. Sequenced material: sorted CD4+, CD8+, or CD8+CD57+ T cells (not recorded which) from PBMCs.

CDR3 sequence (DNA): TGTGCCAGCAGCTTGGAGAGGGTCTTT. Protein sequence: CASSLERVF. This chain joins TRBV5-6 and TRBJ1-1; the D is unclear. There are 9 residues in the CDR3. Per the germline V gene, CDR1 is SGHDT and CDR2 is YYEEEE.